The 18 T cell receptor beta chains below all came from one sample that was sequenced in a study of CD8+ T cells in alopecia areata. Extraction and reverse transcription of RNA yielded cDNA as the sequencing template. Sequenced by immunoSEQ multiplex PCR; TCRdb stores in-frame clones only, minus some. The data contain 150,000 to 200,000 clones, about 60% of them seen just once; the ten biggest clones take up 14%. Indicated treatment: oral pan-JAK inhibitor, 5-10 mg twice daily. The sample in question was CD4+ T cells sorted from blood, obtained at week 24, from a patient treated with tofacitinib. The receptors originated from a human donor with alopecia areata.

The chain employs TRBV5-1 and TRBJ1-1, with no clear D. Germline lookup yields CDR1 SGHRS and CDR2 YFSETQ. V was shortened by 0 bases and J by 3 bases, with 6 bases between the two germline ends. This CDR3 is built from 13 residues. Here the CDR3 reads CASSLDMDTEAFF. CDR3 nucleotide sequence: TGCGCCAGCAGCTTGGATATGGACACTGAAGCTTTCTTT.

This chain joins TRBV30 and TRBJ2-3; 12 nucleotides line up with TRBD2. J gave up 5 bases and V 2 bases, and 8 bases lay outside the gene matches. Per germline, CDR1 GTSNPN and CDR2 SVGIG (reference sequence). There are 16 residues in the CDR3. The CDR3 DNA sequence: TGTGCCTGGAGTTCCCGGACTAGCGGGGCGGTAGATACGCAGTATTTT. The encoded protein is CAWSSRTSGAVDTQYF.

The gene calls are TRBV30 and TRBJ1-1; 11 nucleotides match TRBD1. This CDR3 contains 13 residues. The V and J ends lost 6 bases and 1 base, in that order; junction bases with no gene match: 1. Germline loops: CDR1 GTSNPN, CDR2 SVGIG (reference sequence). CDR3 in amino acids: CACGQGANTEAFF. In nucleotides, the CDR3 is TGTGCCTGCGGACAGGGGGCGAACACTGAAGCTTTCTTT.

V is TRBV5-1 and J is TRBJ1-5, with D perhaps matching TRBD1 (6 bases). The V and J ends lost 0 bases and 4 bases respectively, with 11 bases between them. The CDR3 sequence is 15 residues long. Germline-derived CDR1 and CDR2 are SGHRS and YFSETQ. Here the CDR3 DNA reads TGCGCCAGCAGCTTGGACGGACAGCGAAATCAGCCCCAGCATTTT. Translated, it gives CASSLDGQRNQPQHF.

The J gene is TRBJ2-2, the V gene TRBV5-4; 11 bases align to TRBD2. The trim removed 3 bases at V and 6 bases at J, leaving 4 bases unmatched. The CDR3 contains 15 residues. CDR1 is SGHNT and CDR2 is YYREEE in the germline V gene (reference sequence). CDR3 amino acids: CASSSLAGGPGELFF. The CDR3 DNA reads TGTGCCAGCAGCTCCTTAGCGGGGGGGCCCGGGGAGCTGTTTTTT.

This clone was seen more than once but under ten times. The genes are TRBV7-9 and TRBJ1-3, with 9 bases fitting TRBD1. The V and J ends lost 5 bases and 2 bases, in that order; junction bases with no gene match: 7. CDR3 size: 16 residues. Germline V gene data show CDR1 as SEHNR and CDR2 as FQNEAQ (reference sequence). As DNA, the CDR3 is TGTGCCAGCAGCGCACGTCGACAGGGGGCTGGAAACACCATATATTTT. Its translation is CASSARRQGAGNTIYF.

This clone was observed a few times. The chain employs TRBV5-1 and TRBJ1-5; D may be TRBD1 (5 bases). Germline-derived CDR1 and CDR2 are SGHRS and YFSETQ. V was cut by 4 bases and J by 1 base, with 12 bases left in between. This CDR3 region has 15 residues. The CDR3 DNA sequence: TGCGCCAGCAGCCAAGACGGGGGAAGCAATCAGCCCCAGCATTTT. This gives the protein CASSQDGGSNQPQHF.

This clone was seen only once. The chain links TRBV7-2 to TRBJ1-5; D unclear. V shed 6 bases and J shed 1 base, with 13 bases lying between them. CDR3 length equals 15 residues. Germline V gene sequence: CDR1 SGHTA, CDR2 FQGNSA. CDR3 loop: CASRMSLGSNQPQHF. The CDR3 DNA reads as TGTGCCAGCAGAATGTCGCTGGGGAGCAATCAGCCCCAGCATTTT.

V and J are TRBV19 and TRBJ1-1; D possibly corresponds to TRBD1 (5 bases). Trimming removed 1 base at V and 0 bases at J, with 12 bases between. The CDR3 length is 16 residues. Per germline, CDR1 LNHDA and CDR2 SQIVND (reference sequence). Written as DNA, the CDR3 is TGTGCCAGTAGTATAGGCGCGTCGACAGTGAACACTGAAGCTTTCTTT. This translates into CASSIGASTVNTEAFF. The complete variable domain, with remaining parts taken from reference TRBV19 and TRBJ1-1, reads DGGITQSPKYLFRKEGQNVTLSCEQNLNHDAMYWYRQDPGQGLRLIYYSQIVNDFQKGDIAEGYSVSREKKESFPLTVTSAQKNPTAFYLCASSIGASTVNTEAFFGQGTRLTVV.

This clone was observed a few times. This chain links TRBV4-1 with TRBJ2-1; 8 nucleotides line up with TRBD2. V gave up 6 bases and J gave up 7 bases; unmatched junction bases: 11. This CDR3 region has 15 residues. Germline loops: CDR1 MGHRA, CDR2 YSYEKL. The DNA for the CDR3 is TGCGCCAGCAGTTCTAGCGGGCTCCTTGGGAATGAGCAGTTCTTC. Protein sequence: CASSSSGLLGNEQFF.

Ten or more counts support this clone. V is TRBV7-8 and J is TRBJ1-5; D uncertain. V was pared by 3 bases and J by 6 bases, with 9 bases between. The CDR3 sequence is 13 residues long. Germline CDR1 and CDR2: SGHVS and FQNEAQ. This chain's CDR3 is CASSLEQPQPQHF. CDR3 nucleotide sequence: TGTGCCAGCAGCTTGGAACAGCCTCAGCCCCAGCATTTT.

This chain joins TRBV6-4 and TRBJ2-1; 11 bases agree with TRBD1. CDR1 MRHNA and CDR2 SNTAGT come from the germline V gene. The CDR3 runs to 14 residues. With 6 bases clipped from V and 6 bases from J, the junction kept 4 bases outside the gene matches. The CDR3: CASSRDRGTNEQFF. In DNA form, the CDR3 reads TGTGCCAGCAGCCGGGACAGGGGGACCAATGAGCAGTTCTTC.

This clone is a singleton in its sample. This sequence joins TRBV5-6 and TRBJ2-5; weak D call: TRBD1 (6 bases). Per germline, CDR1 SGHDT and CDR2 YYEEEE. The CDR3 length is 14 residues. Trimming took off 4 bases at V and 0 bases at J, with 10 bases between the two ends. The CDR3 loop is CASSPTGNQETQYF. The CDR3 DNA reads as TGTGCCAGCAGCCCGACAGGAAACCAAGAGACCCAGTACTTC.

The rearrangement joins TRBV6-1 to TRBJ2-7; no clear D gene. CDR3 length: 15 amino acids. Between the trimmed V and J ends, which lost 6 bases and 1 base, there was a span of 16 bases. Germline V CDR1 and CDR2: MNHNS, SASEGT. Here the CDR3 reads CASRRGTVESYEQYF. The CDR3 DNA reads TGTGCCAGCAGAAGAGGCACAGTTGAATCCTACGAGCAGTACTTC.

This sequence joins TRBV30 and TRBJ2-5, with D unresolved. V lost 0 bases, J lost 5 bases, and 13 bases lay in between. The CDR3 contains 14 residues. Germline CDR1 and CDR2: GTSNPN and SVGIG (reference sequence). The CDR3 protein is CAWSVPSYGETQYF. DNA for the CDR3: TGTGCCTGGAGTGTCCCGTCCTATGGGGAGACCCAGTACTTC.

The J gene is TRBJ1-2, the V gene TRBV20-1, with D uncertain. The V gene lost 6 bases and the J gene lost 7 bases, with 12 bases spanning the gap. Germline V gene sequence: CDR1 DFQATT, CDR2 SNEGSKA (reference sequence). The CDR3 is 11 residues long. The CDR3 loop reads CSASQRPGYTF. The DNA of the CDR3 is TGCAGTGCAAGCCAGCGACCTGGCTACACCTTC.

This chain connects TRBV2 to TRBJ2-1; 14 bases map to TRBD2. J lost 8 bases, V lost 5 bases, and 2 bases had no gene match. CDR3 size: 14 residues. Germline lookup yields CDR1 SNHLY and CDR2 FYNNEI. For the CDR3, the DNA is TGTGCCAGCAGTTCGACTAGCGGGGGGGATGAGCAGTTCTTC. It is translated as CASSSTSGGDEQFF.

The CDR3 loop is CASSLDSGMNTEAFF. The CDR3 coding sequence is TGCGCCAGCAGCTTGGATAGCGGAATGAACACTGAAGCTTTCTTT. V and J are TRBV5-1 and TRBJ1-1; D not resolved. This CDR3 comprises 15 residues. CDR1 is SGHRS, CDR2 YFSETQ, per germline. V gave up 0 bases and J gave up 0 bases, with 9 bases separating them.